These T cell receptor beta chains were read from a single sample in a study of blood T cell repertoires in COVID-19. Profiled with immunoSEQ multiplex PCR; TCRdb holds only in-frame clones, not every one. The table has 200,000 to 300,000 clones, around 88% seen once; the top ten hold 1.5% to 2%. The sample consisted of peripheral blood. These receptors were obtained from a man in his thirties or forties with active or convalescent COVID-19. The CDR3 runs from the conserved cysteine through the conserved F or W. Each record gives: J gene, clone size, D gene, V gene, CDR3 protein, CDR3 DNA. D genes are given only for firm matches. Expanded clones are given a class, and other clones once, few, many or no size at all.

>TRBJ1-1|-|-|TRBV4-3
CASSQQHGQTNTEAFF
TGCGCCAGCAGCCAACAACATGGACAGACGAACACTGAAGCTTTCTTT
>TRBJ2-1|-|TRBD1|TRBV12-3/TRBV12-4
CASSPRGGGEQFF
TGTGCCAGCAGTCCCCGAGGGGGCGGTGAGCAGTTCTTC
>TRBJ2-3|-|TRBD2|TRBV19
CASRLAGAVDTQYF
TGTGCCAGCCGACTAGCGGGGGCGGTAGATACGCAGTATTTT
>TRBJ2-7|few|-|TRBV19
CASSIGRTNEQYF
TGTGCCAGTAGTATTGGCAGAACCAACGAGCAGTACTTC
>TRBJ1-2|-|-|TRBV4-3
CASSQDVGGARQSSSYGYTF
TGCGCCAGCAGCCAAGATGTCGGTGGGGCCAGACAGTCCAGTTCTTATGGCTACACCTTC
>TRBJ1-4|many|-|TRBV7-2
CASRKGGAGFNEKLFF
TGTGCCAGCAGGAAGGGGGGGGCGGGCTTTAATGAAAAACTGTTTTTT
>TRBJ1-2|-|-|TRBV30
CAWSGGNYGYTF
TGTGCCTGGAGCGGGGGAAACTATGGCTACACCTTC
>TRBJ1-2|-|-|TRBV4-3
CASSQGVRGAGYGYTF
TGCGCCAGCAGCCAAGGTGTTCGGGGGGCGGGCTATGGCTACACCTTC
>TRBJ1-4|-|-|TRBV29-1
CSVADKDGIKLFF
TGCAGCGTCGCCGACAAGGATGGTATAAAACTGTTTTTT
>TRBJ1-2|-|-|TRBV24-1
CATSDGAGYGYTF
TGTGCCACCAGTGATGGGGCCGGCTATGGCTACACCTTC
>TRBJ2-7|-|TRBD2|TRBV9
CASSALRVAGEQYF
TGTGCCAGCAGCGCCCTTAGGGTAGCGGGCGAGCAGTACTTC
>TRBJ1-5|-|-|TRBV7-4
CASSLALRGRGQPQHF
TGTGCCAGCAGCTTAGCGCTAAGGGGTCGTGGGCAGCCCCAGCATTTT